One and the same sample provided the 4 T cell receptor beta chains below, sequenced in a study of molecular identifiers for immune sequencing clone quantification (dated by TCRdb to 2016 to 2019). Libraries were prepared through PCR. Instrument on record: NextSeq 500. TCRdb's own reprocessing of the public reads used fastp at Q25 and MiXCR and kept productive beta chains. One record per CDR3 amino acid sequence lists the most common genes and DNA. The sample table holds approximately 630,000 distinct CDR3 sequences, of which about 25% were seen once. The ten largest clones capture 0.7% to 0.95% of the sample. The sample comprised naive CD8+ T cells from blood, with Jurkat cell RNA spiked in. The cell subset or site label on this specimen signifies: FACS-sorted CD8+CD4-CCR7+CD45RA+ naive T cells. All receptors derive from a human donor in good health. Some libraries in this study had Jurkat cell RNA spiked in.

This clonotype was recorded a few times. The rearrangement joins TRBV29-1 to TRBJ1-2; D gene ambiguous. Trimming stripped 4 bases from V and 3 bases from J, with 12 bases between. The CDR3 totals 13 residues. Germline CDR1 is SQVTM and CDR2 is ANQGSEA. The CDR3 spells CSVGNKADYGYTF. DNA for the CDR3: TGCAGCGTTGGGAACAAGGCTGACTATGGCTACACCTTC.

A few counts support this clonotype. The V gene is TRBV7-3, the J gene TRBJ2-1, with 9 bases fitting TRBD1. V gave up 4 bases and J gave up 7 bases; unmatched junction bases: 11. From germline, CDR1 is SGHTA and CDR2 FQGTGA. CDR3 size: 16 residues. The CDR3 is CASSSLLTGGGNEQFF. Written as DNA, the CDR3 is TGTGCCAGCAGCTCCCTCCTTACAGGGGGCGGGAATGAGCAGTTCTTC.

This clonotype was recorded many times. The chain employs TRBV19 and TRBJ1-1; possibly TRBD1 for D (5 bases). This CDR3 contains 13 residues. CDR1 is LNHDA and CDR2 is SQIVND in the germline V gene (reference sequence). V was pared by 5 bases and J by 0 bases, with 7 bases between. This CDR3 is CASSGRVNTEAFF. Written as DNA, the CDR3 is TGTGCCAGTAGTGGCAGGGTGAACACTGAAGCTTTCTTT.

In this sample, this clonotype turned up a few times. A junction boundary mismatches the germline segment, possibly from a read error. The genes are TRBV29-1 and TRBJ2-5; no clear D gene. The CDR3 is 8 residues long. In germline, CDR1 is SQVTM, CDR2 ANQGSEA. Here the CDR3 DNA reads TGCAGCGCCCCCCCCCCGCACTTC. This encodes CSAPPPHF. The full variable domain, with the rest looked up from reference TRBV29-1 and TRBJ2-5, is SAVISQKPSRDICQRGTSLTIQCQVDSQVTMMFWYRQQPGQSLTLIATANQGSEATYESGFVIDKFPISRPNLTFSTLTVSNMSPEDSSIYLCSAPPPHFGPGTRLLVL.